Detailed here is one T cell receptor (beta chain). Antigen unknown. Time point specified: blood 2 weeks post-SBRT. Treatment of the sample: 15 Gy SBRT to primary tumor, nephrectomy 4 weeks later. This record belongs to a study of radiation and T cells in renal cell carcinoma. In germline, CDR1 is SEHNR, CDR2 FQNEAQ (reference sequence). V lost 5 bases, J lost 0 bases, and 4 bases lay in between. The CDR3 consists of 12 residues. Study outcomes and limitations: In blood, top tumor clones expanded by 2 weeks, shrinking by 4.

Profiling relied on immunoSEQ multiplex PCR, and the TCRdb table lists in-frame clones only, not all of them. The table shows roughly 130,000 clones, with roughly 77% occurring only once. The source is a woman aged 60-70 years with renal cell carcinoma. The sequencing here drew on blood, taken from a patient whose treatment included radiotherapy and nephrectomy. The chain joins TRBV7-9 to TRBJ2-5; no firm D call. Here the CDR3 reads CASSPNQETQYF. CDR3 coding DNA: TGTGCCAGCAGCCCGAACCAAGAGACCCAGTACTTC.